This T cell receptor beta chain was sequenced in a study of cytomegalovirus exposure and HLA in healthy donors. Study findings and constraints: Cytomegalovirus-associated TCR beta chains were listed, numbering 150 to 200. Reportedly, diagnosis of cytomegalovirus status by the classifier showed high specificity and sensitivity. Highly shared variants forming one cluster were likely a sequencing artifact.

This clone was seen a handful of times. The antigen is unknown. Amplification used 60 Vbeta primers and 13 Jbeta primers. Method: immunoSEQ multiplex PCR; TCRdb's copy keeps in-frame clones and lacks some. The sample shows around 200,000 clones, just under 75% of them seen only once. Germline CDR1 and CDR2: WNHNN and SYGVQD (reference sequence). The CDR3 spans 12 residues. Trimming took 6 bases from V and 9 from J, leaving 12 bases between them. This TCR was recovered from a woman aged 25 to 39 in good health and CMV-seropositive. The specimen sequenced was PBMCs. The V and J genes are TRBV10-1 and TRBJ2-1; D gene ambiguous. CDR3 nucleotide sequence: TGCGCCAGCAGCGGCGTATCGGGTGAGCAGTTCTTC. It is translated as CASSGVSGEQFF.